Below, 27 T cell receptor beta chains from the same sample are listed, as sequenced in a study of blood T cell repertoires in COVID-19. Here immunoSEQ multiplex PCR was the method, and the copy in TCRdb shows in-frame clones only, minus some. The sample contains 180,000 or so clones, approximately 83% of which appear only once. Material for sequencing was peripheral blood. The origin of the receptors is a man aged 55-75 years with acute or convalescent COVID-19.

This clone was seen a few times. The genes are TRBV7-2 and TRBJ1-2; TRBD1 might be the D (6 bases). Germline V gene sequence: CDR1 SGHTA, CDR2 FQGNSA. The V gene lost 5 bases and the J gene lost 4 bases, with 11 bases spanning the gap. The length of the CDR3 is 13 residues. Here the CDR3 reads CASSPTGTYGYTF. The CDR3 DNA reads TGTGCCAGCAGCCCGACAGGCACCTATGGCTACACCTTC. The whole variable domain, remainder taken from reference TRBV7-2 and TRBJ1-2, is GAGVSQSPSNKVTEKGKDVELRCDPISGHTALYWYRQSLGQGLEFLIYFQGNSAPDKSGLPSDRFSAERTGGSVSTLTIQRTQQEDSAVYLCASSPTGTYGYTFGSGTRLTVV.

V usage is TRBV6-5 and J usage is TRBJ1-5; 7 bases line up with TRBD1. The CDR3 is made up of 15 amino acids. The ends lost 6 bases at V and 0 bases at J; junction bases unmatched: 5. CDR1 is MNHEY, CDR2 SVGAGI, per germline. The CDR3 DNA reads TGTGCCAGCAGGGGGGACAGCTATAGCAATCAGCCCCAGCATTTT. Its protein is CASRGDSYSNQPQHF.

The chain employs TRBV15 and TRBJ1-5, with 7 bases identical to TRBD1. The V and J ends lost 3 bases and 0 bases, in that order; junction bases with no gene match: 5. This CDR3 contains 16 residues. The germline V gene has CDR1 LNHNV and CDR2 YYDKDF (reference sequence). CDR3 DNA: TGTGCCACCAGCAGCTCACAGGGGTATAGCAATCAGCCCCAGCATTTT. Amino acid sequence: CATSSSQGYSNQPQHF.

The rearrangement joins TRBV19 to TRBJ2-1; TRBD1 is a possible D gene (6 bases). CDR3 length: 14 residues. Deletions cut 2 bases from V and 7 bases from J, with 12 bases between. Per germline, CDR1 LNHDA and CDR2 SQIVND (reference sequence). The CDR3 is CASSIPGARNEQFF. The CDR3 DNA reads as TGTGCCAGTAGTATACCAGGGGCTCGAAATGAGCAGTTCTTC. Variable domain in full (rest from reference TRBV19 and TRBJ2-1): DGGITQSPKYLFRKEGQNVTLSCEQNLNHDAMYWYRQDPGQGLRLIYYSQIVNDFQKGDIAEGYSVSREKKESFPLTVTSAQKNPTAFYLCASSIPGARNEQFFGPGTRLTVL.

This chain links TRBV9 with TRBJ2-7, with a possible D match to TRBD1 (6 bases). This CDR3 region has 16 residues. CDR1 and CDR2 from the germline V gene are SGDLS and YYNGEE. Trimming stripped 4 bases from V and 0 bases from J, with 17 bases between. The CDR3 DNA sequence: TGTGCCAGCAGCCCAAGCCGGGACACTGCCTCCTACGAGCAGTACTTC. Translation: CASSPSRDTASYEQYF.

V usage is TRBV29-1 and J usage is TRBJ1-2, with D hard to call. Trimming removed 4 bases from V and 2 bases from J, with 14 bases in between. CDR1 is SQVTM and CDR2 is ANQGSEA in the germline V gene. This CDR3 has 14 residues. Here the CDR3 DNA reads TGCAGCGTTGTGACGCGGGTGGGGAACTATGGCTACACCTTC. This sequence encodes CSVVTRVGNYGYTF.

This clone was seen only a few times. The CDR3 loop reads CASSGGQGYEKLFF. DNA of the CDR3: TGTGCCAGTAGTGGGGGACAGGGGTATGAAAAACTGTTTTTT. V gene TRBV19 combines with J gene TRBJ1-4; 10 bases are shared with TRBD1. The CDR3 runs to 14 residues. Germline trimming cut 5 bases from V and 6 bases from J; bases unmatched to any gene: 3. Germline CDR1 LNHDA, CDR2 SQIVND (reference sequence).

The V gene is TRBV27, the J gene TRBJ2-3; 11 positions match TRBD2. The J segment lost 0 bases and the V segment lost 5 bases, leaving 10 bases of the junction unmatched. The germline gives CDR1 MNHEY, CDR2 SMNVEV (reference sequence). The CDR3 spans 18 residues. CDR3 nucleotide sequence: TGTGCCAGCAGTCCAGGGGGACTAGCGGTAACAAGCACAGATACGCAGTATTTT. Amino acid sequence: CASSPGGLAVTSTDTQYF.

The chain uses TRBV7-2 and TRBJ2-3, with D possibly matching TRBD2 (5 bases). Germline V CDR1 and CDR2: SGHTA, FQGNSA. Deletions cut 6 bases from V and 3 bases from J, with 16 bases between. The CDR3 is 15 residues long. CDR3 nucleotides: TGTGCCAGCAGTATGAGCGGCCCTAAAACAGATACGCAGTATTTT. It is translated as CASSMSGPKTDTQYF.

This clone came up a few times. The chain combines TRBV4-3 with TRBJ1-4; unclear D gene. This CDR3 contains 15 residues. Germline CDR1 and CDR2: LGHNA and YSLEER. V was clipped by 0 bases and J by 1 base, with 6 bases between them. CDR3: CASSQDSQTNEKLFF. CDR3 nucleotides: TGCGCCAGCAGCCAAGATTCACAAACTAATGAAAAACTGTTTTTT.

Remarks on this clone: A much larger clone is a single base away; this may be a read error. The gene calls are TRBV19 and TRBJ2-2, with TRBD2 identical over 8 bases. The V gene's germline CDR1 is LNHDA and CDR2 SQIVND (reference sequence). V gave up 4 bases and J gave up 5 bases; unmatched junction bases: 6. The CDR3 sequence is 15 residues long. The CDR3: CASSTGGGRTGELFF. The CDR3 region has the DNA TGTGCCAGTAGTACCGGGGGGGGTCGGACCGGGGAGCTGTTTTTT.

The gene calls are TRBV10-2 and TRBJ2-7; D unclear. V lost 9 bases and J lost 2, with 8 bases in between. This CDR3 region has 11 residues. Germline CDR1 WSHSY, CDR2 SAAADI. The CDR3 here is CARRLTYEQYF. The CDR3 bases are TGCGCCAGGAGACTGACCTACGAGCAGTACTTC.

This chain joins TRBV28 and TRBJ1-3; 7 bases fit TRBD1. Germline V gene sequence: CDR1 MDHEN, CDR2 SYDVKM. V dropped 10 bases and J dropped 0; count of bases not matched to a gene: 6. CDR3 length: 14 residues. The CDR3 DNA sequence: TGTGCCATCCAGGACAGGTCCTCTGGAAACACCATATATTTT. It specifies CAIQDRSSGNTIYF.

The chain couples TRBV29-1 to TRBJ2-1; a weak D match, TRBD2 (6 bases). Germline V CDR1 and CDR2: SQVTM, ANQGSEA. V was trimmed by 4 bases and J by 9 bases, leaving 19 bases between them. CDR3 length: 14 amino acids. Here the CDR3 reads CSVGSGTGPSEQFF. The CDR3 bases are TGCAGCGTTGGTTCCGGGACTGGACCCAGTGAGCAGTTCTTC.

CDR3 DNA sequence: TGTGCCAGCAGTTTGACTAGCGGAAACAATGAGCAGTTCTTC. Translating gives CASSLTSGNNEQFF. The V call is TRBV27, the J call TRBJ2-1; 9 bases line up with TRBD2. CDR1 MNHEY and CDR2 SMNVEV come from the germline V gene (reference sequence). The CDR3 spans 14 residues. With 3 bases clipped from V and 5 bases from J, the junction kept 2 bases outside the gene matches.

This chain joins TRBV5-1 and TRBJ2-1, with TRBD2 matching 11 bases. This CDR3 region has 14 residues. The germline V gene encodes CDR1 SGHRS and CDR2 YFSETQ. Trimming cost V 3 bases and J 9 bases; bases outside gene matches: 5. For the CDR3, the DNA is TGCGCCAGCAGCTCCGGGACTAGCGGTCGTGAGCAGTTCTTC. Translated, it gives CASSSGTSGREQFF. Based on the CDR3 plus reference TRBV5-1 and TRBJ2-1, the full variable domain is KAGVTQTPRYLIKTRGQQVTLSCSPISGHRSVSWYQQTPGQGLQFLFEYFSETQRNKGNFPGRFSGRQFSNSRSEMNVSTLELGDSALYLCASSSGTSGREQFFGPGTRLTVL.

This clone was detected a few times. The CDR3 sequence is CATKTGTANTGELFF. The DNA for the CDR3 is TGTGCCACGAAGACCGGGACTGCGAACACCGGGGAGCTGTTTTTT. The chain couples TRBV24-1 to TRBJ2-2; possibly TRBD2 for D (6 bases). CDR1 and CDR2 (germline): KGHDR, SFDVKD. The CDR3 runs to 15 residues. V was cut by 10 bases and J by 0 bases, with 14 bases left in between.

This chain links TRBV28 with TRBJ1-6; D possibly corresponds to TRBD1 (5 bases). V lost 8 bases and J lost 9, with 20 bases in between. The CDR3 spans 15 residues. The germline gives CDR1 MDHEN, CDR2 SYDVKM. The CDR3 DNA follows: TGTGCCAGCCGTATGCGGTGGCAGGGCGGTTCACCCCTCCACTTT. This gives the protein CASRMRWQGGSPLHF.

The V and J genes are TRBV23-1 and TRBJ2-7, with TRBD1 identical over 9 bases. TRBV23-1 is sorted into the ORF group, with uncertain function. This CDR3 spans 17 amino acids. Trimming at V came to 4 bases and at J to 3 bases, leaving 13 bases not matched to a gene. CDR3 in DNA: TGCGCCAGCAGTCTCCGGGACAGGGCCCTCCTAAACTACGAGCAGTACTTC. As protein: CASSLRDRALLNYEQYF.

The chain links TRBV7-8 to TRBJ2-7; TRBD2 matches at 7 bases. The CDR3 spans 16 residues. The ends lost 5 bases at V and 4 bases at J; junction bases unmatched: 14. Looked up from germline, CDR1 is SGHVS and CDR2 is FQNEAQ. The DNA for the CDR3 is TGTGCCAGCAGCGCGGTGGGGGAGGGCCGAGGGTACGAGCAGTACTTC. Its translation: CASSAVGEGRGYEQYF. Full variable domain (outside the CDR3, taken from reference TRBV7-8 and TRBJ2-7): GAGVSQSPRYKVAKRGQDVALRCDPISGHVSLFWYQQALGQGPEFLTYFQNEAQLDKSGLPSDRFFAERPEGSVSTLKIQRTQQEDSAVYLCASSAVGEGRGYEQYFGPGTRLTVT.

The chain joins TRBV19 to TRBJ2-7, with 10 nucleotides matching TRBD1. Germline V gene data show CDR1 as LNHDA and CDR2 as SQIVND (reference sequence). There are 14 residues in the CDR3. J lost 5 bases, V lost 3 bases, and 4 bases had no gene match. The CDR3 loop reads CASSIRDRGHEQYF. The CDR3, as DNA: TGTGCCAGTAGTATCCGGGACAGGGGCCACGAGCAGTACTTC.

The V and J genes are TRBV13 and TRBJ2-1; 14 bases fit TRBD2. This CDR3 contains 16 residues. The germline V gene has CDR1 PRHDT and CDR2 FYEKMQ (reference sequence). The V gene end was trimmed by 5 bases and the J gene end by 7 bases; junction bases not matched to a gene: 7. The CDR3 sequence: CASSLRLAGGYNEQFF. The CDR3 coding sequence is TGTGCCAGCAGCCTGAGACTAGCGGGAGGGTATAATGAGCAGTTCTTC.

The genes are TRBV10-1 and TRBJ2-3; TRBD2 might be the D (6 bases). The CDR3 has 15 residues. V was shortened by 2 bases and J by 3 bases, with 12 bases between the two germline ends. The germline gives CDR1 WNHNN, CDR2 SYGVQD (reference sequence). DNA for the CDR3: TGCGCCAGCAGTGAGCCGATGGAGGGGACAGATACGCAGTATTTT. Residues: CASSEPMEGTDTQYF.

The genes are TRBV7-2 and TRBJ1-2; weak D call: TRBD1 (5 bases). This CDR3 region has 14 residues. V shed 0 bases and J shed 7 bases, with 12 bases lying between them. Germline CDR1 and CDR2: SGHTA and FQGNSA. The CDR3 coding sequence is TGTGCCAGCAGCTTAGCGCTAAGGGGTGCTGGCTACACCTTC. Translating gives CASSLALRGAGYTF.

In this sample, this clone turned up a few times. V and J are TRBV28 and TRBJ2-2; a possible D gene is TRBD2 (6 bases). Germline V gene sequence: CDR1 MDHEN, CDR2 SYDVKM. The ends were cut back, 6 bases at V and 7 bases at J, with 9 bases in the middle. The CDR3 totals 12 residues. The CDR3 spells CASRRRGGELFF. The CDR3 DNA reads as TGTGCCAGCAGGCGGAGGGGCGGGGAGCTGTTTTTT.

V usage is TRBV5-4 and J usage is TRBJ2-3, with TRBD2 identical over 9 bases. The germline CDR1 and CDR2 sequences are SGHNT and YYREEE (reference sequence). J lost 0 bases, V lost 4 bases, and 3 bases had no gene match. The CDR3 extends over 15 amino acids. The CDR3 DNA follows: TGTGCCAGCAGCCCGACTAGCGGTAGCACAGATACGCAGTATTTT. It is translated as CASSPTSGSTDTQYF.

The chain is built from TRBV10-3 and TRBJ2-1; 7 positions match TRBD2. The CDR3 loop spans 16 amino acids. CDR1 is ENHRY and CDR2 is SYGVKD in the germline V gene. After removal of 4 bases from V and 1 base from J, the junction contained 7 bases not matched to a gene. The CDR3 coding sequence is TGTGCCATCAGTGTTGGACTAGTCGGGTCCTACAATGAGCAGTTCTTC. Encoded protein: CAISVGLVGSYNEQFF.